Listed here are 31 T cell receptor beta chains from one sample, sequenced in a study of shared clonotypes between healthy human individuals. Repertoires were generated with immunoSEQ multiplex PCR, while TCRdb's copy carries only in-frame clones and drops some. The sample includes hundreds of thousands of clones, approximately 95% of them seen just once. The sequencing sample was made of naive CD4+ T cells sorted from blood. Subset of the sample: CD45RA+ positively selected. The receptors stem from a woman aged 25-40 years in good health.

The J gene is TRBJ2-2, the V gene TRBV4-1; D is undetermined. This CDR3 has 15 residues. Germline lookup yields CDR1 MGHRA and CDR2 YSYEKL. V lost 0 bases, J lost 8 bases, and 13 bases lay in between. Here the CDR3 DNA reads TGCGCCAGCAGCCAAGATAGGTTCATTAAGGGGGAGCTGTTTTTT. It is translated as CASSQDRFIKGELFF.

The chain couples TRBV25-1 to TRBJ1-6; no reliable D call. Germline V gene data show CDR1 as MGHDK and CDR2 as SYGVNS. Trimming shortened V by 4 bases and J by 7 bases, and 8 bases separated the two germline ends. The CDR3 has 13 residues. The CDR3 loop is CASSGAANSPLHF. DNA of the CDR3: TGTGCCAGCAGTGGGGCCGCAAATTCACCCCTCCACTTT.

The V gene is TRBV28, the J gene TRBJ1-2; a possible D gene is TRBD1 (6 bases). V lost 4 bases to trimming and J lost 7 bases, with 16 bases between them. CDR3 length: 14 residues. Germline lookup yields CDR1 MDHEN and CDR2 SYDVKM. CDR3 nucleotides: TGTGCCAGCAGTTCCCGGTCACAGGGAGGTGGCTACACCTTC. Its translation: CASSSRSQGGGYTF.

The sample holds one count of this clone. The V call is TRBV6-1, the J call TRBJ2-7; D remains unclear. The CDR3 extends over 13 amino acids. Looked up from germline, CDR1 is MNHNS and CDR2 is SASEGT. V was pared by 5 bases and J by 5 bases, with 13 bases between. The CDR3: CASSPPEPDEQYF. The CDR3 region has the DNA TGTGCCAGCAGTCCGCCTGAGCCTGACGAGCAGTACTTC.

V usage is TRBV27 and J usage is TRBJ2-6; perhaps TRBD1 as D (5 bases). CDR1 and CDR2 (germline): MNHEY, SMNVEV (reference sequence). The CDR3 contains 17 residues. The ends were cut back, 6 bases at V and 2 bases at J, with 17 bases in the middle. Here the CDR3 reads CASSPMIRVPGANVLTF. CDR3 sequence (DNA): TGTGCCAGCAGCCCAATGATCAGGGTCCCTGGGGCCAACGTCCTGACTTTC.

There are a few counts of this clone. This chain joins TRBV7-9 and TRBJ1-1; D is unresolved. V gave up 8 bases and J gave up 7 bases, with 17 bases separating them. CDR1 is SEHNR and CDR2 is FQNEAQ in the germline V gene (reference sequence). The CDR3 is 13 amino acids. CDR3 loop: CASHSMGRGEAFF. CDR3 DNA sequence: TGTGCCAGCCATTCAATGGGCCGGGGTGAAGCTTTCTTT.

A single count supports this clone. The chain uses TRBV7-6 and TRBJ2-1; TRBD1 is a possible D gene (6 bases). With 2 bases removed from V and 0 bases from J, the gap between germline ends came to 14 bases. Germline V gives CDR1 SGHVS, CDR2 FNYEAQ. This CDR3 has 17 amino acids. The CDR3 sequence: CASSLLGQTSSYNEQFF. CDR3 in DNA: TGTGCCAGCAGCTTACTCGGACAGACAAGCTCCTACAATGAGCAGTTCTTC.

The chain couples TRBV5-1 to TRBJ1-4, with D perhaps TRBD1 (5 bases). Looked up from germline, CDR1 is SGHRS and CDR2 is YFSETQ. Trimming took 0 bases from V and 6 from J, leaving 12 bases between them. The CDR3 has 15 residues. The CDR3 DNA sequence: TGCGCCAGCAGCTTGGGGAGGGGCGTTGATGAAAAACTGTTTTTT. Amino acid sequence: CASSLGRGVDEKLFF. Full variable domain (missing parts from reference TRBV5-1 and TRBJ1-4): KAGVTQTPRYLIKTRGQQVTLSCSPISGHRSVSWYQQTPGQGLQFLFEYFSETQRNKGNFPGRFSGRQFSNSRSEMNVSTLELGDSALYLCASSLGRGVDEKLFFGSGTQLSVL.

CDR3 sequence (DNA): TGTGCCAGCAGCCAGATCAGGGGGAGGAACGAGCAGTACTTC. Translation gives CASSQIRGRNEQYF. The chain recombines TRBV14 with TRBJ2-5; possibly TRBD1 for D (7 bases). The closer fit of TRBJ2-7 to the DNA end suggests the J call may be wrong. Germline CDR1 and CDR2: SGHDN and FVKESK. The CDR3 has 14 amino acids.

Concerning this clone itself: Mismatch with germline at one junction end may stem from a read error. The sample carries other DNA sequences with the same CDR3. The chain carries TRBV30 and TRBJ2-1, with 13 bases matching TRBD2. The CDR3 loop spans 13 amino acids. CDR1 is GTSNPN and CDR2 is SVGIG in the germline V gene (reference sequence). In DNA form, the CDR3 reads TGTGCGTGGACTAGCGGGAGTTACAATGAGCAGTTCTTC. Protein sequence: CAWTSGSYNEQFF. Drawing the rest from reference TRBV30 and TRBJ2-1, the complete variable domain is SQTIHQWPATLVQPVGSPLSLECTVEGTSNPNLYWYRQAAGRGLQLLFYSVGIGQISSEVPQNLSASRPQDRQFILSSKKLLLSDSGFYLCAWTSGSYNEQFFGPGTRLTVL.

The rearrangement uses TRBV9 and TRBJ2-1, with 10 bases lining up with TRBD1. CDR3 length equals 17 residues. Per germline, CDR1 SGDLS and CDR2 YYNGEE. The J segment lost 7 bases and the V segment lost 4 bases, leaving 14 bases of the junction unmatched. In DNA form, the CDR3 reads TGTGCCAGCAGCCCACGACCGGGACAGGGGCTGAGGAATGAGCAGTTCTTC. Translating gives CASSPRPGQGLRNEQFF.

J is TRBJ2-1 and V is TRBV25-1; D call uncertain. Germline assignment: CDR1 MGHDK and CDR2 SYGVNS. Trimming shortened V by 7 bases and J by 0 bases, and 13 bases separated the two germline ends. CDR3 size: 15 residues. As DNA, the CDR3 is TGTGCCAGCAAACGGGCGCAGAGCTCCTACAATGAGCAGTTCTTC. It specifies CASKRAQSSYNEQFF.

J is TRBJ1-2 and V is TRBV6-1; perhaps TRBD1 as D (6 bases). V dropped 1 base and J dropped 3 bases, with 9 bases sitting between them. The CDR3 has 14 amino acids. Germline-derived CDR1 and CDR2 are MNHNS and SASEGT. CDR3 in DNA: TGTGCCAGCAGTGAAGGGCGGACAGACTATGGCTACACCTTC. As protein: CASSEGRTDYGYTF.

V gene TRBV7-6 combines with J gene TRBJ2-3; D gene ambiguous. The CDR3 contains 12 residues. Germline CDR1 is SGHVS and CDR2 is FNYEAQ. The V end was cut by 6 bases, the J end by 5 bases, with 9 bases between. This chain's CDR3 is CASSIGVDTQYF. The CDR3 DNA reads TGTGCCAGCAGTATCGGAGTAGATACGCAGTATTTT.

The rearrangement uses TRBV27 and TRBJ2-7; TRBD1 aligns across 10 bases. V dropped 6 bases and J dropped 6; count of bases not matched to a gene: 5. CDR3 length: 13 amino acids. CDR1 and CDR2 (germline): MNHEY, SMNVEV (reference sequence). The CDR3 DNA follows: TGTGCCAGCAGCCGACAGGGGGCGGGCGAGCAGTACTTC. Its translation: CASSRQGAGEQYF.

CDR3 protein: CASSSANEQFF. The CDR3 bases are TGTGCCAGCAGTTCGGCGAATGAGCAGTTCTTC. J is TRBJ2-1 and V is TRBV28; D unresolved. Trimming took 4 bases from V and 7 from J, leaving 5 bases between them. This CDR3 has 11 residues. Germline-derived CDR1 and CDR2 are MDHEN and SYDVKM.

The table lists this clone with a count of one. CDR3 DNA: TGTGCCAGCAGTAGGGTGGAGAAAAATGAAAAACTGTTTTTT. It yields the protein CASSRVEKNEKLFF. The V gene is TRBV28, the J gene TRBJ1-4; D is undetermined. Deletions cut 5 bases from V and 5 bases from J, with 12 bases between. The germline V gene has CDR1 MDHEN and CDR2 SYDVKM. The CDR3 loop spans 14 amino acids.

The chain carries TRBV5-1 and TRBJ2-7, with D unresolved. The germline CDR1 and CDR2 sequences are SGHRS and YFSETQ. Trimming removed 5 bases at V and 3 bases at J, with 21 bases between. The CDR3 runs to 16 residues. CDR3 residues: CASSSQAHPRDYEQYF. In nucleotides, the CDR3 is TGCGCCAGCAGTTCCCAGGCCCATCCGAGAGACTACGAGCAGTACTTC.

The chain is built from TRBV19 and TRBJ2-7; possible D gene TRBD2, 6 bases. The V end lost 7 bases, the J end lost 0 bases, and 19 bases lay between the germline ends. The CDR3 totals 16 residues. From germline, CDR1 is LNHDA and CDR2 SQIVND (reference sequence). CDR3 DNA sequence: TGTGCCAGTACCCCCAACGGGGGAAGGAGCTCCTACGAGCAGTACTTC. Its translation is CASTPNGGRSSYEQYF.

This chain joins TRBV9 and TRBJ2-6, with D possibly TRBD1 on 6 matching bases. V was trimmed by 1 base and J by 1 base, leaving 18 bases between them. The CDR3 totals 19 residues. The germline gives CDR1 SGDLS, CDR2 YYNGEE. In DNA, the CDR3 is TGTGCCAGCAGCGTAAAATTAGGGGGTCGGTTTTCTGGGGCCAACGTCCTGACTTTC. It specifies CASSVKLGGRFSGANVLTF.

The V and J genes are TRBV5-1 and TRBJ1-4; D is unresolved. In germline, CDR1 is SGHRS, CDR2 YFSETQ. The V end was cut by 5 bases, the J end by 5 bases, with 13 bases between. This CDR3 spans 14 amino acids. The CDR3 sequence: CASSPGSSNEKLFF. Written as DNA, the CDR3 is TGCGCCAGCAGTCCCGGGAGCTCCAATGAAAAACTGTTTTTT.

This clone appeared a single time. The chain uses TRBV2 and TRBJ1-3; D call uncertain. Trimming cost V 2 bases and J 0 bases, with 5 bases left between them. The length of the CDR3 is 14 residues. Germline values: CDR1 SNHLY, CDR2 FYNNEI. The DNA for the CDR3 is TGTGCCAGCAGTGAAAGCTACTCTGGAAACACCATATATTTT. The encoded protein is CASSESYSGNTIYF.

This clone was detected only once. The gene calls are TRBV7-9 and TRBJ2-7; D is tentatively TRBD1 or TRBD2 (5 bases each). Trimming pared 8 bases from V and 5 bases from J, leaving 22 bases between. The germline V gene encodes CDR1 SEHNR and CDR2 FQNEAQ (reference sequence). This CDR3 region has 15 residues. The CDR3 here is CASRPGKVGRDEQYF. The CDR3 nucleotides read TGTGCCAGCCGGCCGGGTAAGGTGGGACGCGACGAGCAGTACTTC.

The V call is TRBV5-1, the J call TRBJ2-2; the D is unclear. The germline CDR1 and CDR2 sequences are SGHRS and YFSETQ. Trimming removed 4 bases from V and 1 base from J, with 8 bases in between. This CDR3 has 14 amino acids. The CDR3 DNA follows: TGCGCCAGCAGCCTCCGACAGAACACCGGGGAGCTGTTTTTT. It is translated as CASSLRQNTGELFF.

V and J are TRBV5-5 and TRBJ1-3; D is unresolved. Germline V gene sequence: CDR1 SGHKS, CDR2 YYEKEE (reference sequence). Trimming cost V 0 bases and J 0 bases, with 7 bases left between them. This CDR3 has 15 amino acids. The DNA of the CDR3 is TGTGCCAGCAGCTTGGCACGGCACTCTGGAAACACCATATATTTT. This codes for CASSLARHSGNTIYF.

This chain links TRBV19 with TRBJ2-1; D is undetermined. Trimming shortened V by 4 bases and J by 5 bases, and 12 bases separated the two germline ends. This CDR3 contains 14 residues. Germline CDR1 is LNHDA and CDR2 is SQIVND (reference sequence). DNA of the CDR3: TGTGCCAGTAGTAGGGTCAGTAGGAACAATGAGCAGTTCTTC. Its protein is CASSRVSRNNEQFF.

The CDR3 DNA sequence: TGTGCCAGCAGTTTAATTGCGGGAGGGTTCACAGATACGCAGTATTTT. It translates to CASSLIAGGFTDTQYF. The chain has TRBV28 and TRBJ2-3; 9 positions agree with TRBD2. From germline, CDR1 is MDHEN and CDR2 SYDVKM. This CDR3 has 16 amino acids. With 2 bases clipped from V and 2 bases from J, the junction kept 5 bases outside the gene matches.

V and J are TRBV7-2 and TRBJ2-1; D call uncertain. The CDR3 length is 14 residues. V lost 2 bases and J 8 bases, leaving 13 bases between the germline ends. CDR1 SGHTA and CDR2 FQGNSA come from the germline V gene. The CDR3 DNA follows: TGTGCCAGCAGCTTAACCCTAGTCATTGATGAGCAGTTCTTC. It encodes CASSLTLVIDEQFF.

J is TRBJ2-5 and V is TRBV19; D uncertain. V was shortened by 6 bases and J by 6 bases, with 20 bases between the two germline ends. Germline V gives CDR1 LNHDA, CDR2 SQIVND (reference sequence). The CDR3 spans 15 residues. The CDR3 is CASSAIGTNAQTQYF. CDR3 in DNA: TGTGCCAGTAGCGCTATCGGAACAAACGCACAGACCCAGTACTTC.

The chain recombines TRBV27 with TRBJ2-7; the D is unclear. The V gene's germline CDR1 is MNHEY and CDR2 SMNVEV (reference sequence). The ends were cut back, 0 bases at V and 7 bases at J, with 13 bases in the middle. CDR3 length equals 14 residues. For the CDR3, the DNA is TGTGCCAGCAGTTTATCTGTCGGTGGGCGAGAGCAGTACTTC. It specifies CASSLSVGGREQYF.

The chain is built from TRBV7-9 and TRBJ2-7, with D possibly being TRBD2 (7 bases). V lost 5 bases, J lost 7 bases, and 18 bases lay in between. Germline V gives CDR1 SEHNR, CDR2 FQNEAQ (reference sequence). This CDR3 comprises 14 residues. DNA for the CDR3: TGTGCCAGCAGCCGGGGGGCAGGGCCGAATGAGCAGTACTTC. Translated: CASSRGAGPNEQYF.